This T cell receptor beta chain stems from a study of blood T cell repertoires in COVID-19. TCRdb keeps only in-frame clones here, not all; method: immunoSEQ multiplex PCR. The sample gives over 80,000 clones, approximately 91% of which show up once; 1.7% is in the top ten. CDR1 and CDR2 (germline): SNHLY, FYNNEI. The CDR3 length is 15 residues. Trimming took off 7 bases at V and 4 bases at J, with 20 bases between the two ends. The TCR sequence derives from a man aged 55 to 69 with acute or convalescent COVID-19. The chain employs TRBV2 and TRBJ2-7; D possibly corresponds to TRBD1 (6 bases). The sample taken for sequencing was peripheral blood. The DNA for the CDR3 is TGTGCCAGCACCGTAGGACAGCCGCTTTCTTACGAGCAGTACTTC. Translated: CASTVGQPLSYEQYF.